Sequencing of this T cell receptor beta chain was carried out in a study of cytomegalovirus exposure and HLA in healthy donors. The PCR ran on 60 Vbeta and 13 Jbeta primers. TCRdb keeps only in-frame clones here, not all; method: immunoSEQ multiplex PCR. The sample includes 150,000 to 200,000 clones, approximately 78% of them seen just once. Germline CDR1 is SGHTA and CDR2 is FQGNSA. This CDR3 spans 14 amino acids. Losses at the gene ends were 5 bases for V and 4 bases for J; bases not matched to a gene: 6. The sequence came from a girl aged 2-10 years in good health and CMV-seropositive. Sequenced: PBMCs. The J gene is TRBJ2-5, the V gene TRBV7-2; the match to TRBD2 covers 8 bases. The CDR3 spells CASSAGLGGETQYF. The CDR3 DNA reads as TGTGCCAGCAGCGCGGGACTAGGTGGAGAGACCCAGTACTTC. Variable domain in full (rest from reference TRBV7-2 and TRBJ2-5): GAGVSQSPSNKVTEKGKDVELRCDPISGHTALYWYRQSLGQGLEFLIYFQGNSAPDKSGLPSDRFSAERTGGSVSTLTIQRTQQEDSAVYLCASSAGLGGETQYFGPGTRLLVL.